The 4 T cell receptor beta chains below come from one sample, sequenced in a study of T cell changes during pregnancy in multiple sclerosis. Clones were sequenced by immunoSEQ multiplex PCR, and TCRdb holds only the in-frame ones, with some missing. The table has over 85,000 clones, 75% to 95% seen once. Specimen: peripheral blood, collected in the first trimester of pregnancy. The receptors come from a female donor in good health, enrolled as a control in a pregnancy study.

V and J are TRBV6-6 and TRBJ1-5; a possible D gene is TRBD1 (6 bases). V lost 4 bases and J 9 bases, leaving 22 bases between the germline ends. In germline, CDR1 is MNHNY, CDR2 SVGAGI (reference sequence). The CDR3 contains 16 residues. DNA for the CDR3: TGTGCCAGCAGTTCCTTAACGGGGGAGGGGGTAGCGCCCCAGCATTTT. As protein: CASSSLTGEGVAPQHF.

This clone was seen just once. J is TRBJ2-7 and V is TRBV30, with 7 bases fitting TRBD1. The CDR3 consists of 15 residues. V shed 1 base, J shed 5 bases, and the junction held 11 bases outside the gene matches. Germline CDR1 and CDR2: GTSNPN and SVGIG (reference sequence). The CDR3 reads CAWSGAGTDPHEQYF. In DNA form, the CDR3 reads TGTGCCTGGAGTGGGGCCGGGACAGACCCACACGAGCAGTACTTC.

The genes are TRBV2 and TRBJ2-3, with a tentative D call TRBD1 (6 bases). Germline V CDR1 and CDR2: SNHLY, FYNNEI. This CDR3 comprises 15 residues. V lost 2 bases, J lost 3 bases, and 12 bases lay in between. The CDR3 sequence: CASSEQGIVTDTQYF. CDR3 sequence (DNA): TGTGCCAGCAGTGAACAGGGGATTGTTACAGATACGCAGTATTTT.

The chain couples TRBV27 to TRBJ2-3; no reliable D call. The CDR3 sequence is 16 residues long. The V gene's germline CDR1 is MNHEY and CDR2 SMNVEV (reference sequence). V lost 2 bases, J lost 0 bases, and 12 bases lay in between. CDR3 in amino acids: CASSLERGESTDTQYF. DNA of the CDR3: TGTGCCAGCAGTTTAGAGCGTGGAGAGAGCACAGATACGCAGTATTTT.